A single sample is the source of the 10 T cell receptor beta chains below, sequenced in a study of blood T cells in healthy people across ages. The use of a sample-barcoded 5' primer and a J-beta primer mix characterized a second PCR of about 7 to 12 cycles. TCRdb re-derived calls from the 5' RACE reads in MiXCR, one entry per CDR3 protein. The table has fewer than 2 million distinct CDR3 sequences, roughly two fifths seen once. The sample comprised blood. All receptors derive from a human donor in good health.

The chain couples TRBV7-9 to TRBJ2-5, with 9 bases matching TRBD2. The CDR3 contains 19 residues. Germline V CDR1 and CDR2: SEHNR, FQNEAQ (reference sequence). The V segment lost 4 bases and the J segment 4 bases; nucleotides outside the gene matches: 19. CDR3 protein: CASSSSLREVAGDVETQYF. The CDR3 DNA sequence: TGTGCCAGCAGCTCCAGCCTAAGGGAGGTAGCGGGGGACGTAGAGACCCAGTACTTC.

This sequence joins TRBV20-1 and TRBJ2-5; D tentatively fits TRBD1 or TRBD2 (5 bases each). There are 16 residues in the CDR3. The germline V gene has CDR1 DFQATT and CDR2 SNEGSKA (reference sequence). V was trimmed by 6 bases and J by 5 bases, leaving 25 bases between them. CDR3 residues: CSARDLLVVRPETQYF. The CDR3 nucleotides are TGCAGTGCCAGGGATCTACTAGTGGTGAGGCCCGAGACCCAGTACTTC.

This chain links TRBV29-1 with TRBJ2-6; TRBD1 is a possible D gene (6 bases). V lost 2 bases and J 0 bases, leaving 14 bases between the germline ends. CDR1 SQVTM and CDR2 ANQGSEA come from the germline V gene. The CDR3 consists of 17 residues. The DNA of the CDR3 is TGCAGCGTTGAAATATGGGACAACCACTCTGGGGCCAACGTCCTGACTTTC. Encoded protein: CSVEIWDNHSGANVLTF.

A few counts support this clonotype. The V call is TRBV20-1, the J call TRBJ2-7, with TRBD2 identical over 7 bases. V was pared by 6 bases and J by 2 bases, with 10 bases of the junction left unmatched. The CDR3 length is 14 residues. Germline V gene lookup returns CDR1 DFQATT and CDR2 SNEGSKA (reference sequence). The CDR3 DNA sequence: TGCAGTGCCCTCGGTCCTAGCGGAACCTACGAGCAGTACTTC. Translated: CSALGPSGTYEQYF.

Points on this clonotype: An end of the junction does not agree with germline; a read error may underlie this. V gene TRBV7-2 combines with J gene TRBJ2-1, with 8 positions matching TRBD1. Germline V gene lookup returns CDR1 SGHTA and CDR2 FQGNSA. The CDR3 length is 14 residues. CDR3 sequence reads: CASSPGQVYSEQFF. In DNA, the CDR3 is TGTGCCAGCAGCCCGGGACAGGTGTACAGTGAGCAGTTCTTC.

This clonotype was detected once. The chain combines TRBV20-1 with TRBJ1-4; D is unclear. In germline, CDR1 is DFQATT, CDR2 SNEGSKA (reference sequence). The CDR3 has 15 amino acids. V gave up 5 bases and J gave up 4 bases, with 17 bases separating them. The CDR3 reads CSASYDGLNNEKLFF. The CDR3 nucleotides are TGCAGTGCTTCTTATGACGGACTAAATAATGAAAAACTGTTTTTT.

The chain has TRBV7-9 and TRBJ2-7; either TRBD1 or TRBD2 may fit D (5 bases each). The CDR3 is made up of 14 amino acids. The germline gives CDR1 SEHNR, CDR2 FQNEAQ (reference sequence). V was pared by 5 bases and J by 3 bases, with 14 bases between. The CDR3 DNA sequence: TGTGCCAGCAGCGCCTGGGACGCCGGCTACGAGCAGTACTTC. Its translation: CASSAWDAGYEQYF. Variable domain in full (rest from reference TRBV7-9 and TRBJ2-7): DTGVSQNPRHKITKRGQNVTFRCDPISEHNRLYWYRQTLGQGPEFLTYFQNEAQLEKSRLLSDRFSAERPKGSFSTLEIQRTEQGDSAMYLCASSAWDAGYEQYFGPGTRLTVT.

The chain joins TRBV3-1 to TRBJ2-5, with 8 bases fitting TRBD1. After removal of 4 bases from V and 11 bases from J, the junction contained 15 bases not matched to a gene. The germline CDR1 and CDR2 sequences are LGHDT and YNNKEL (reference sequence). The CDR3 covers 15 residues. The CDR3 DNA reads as TGTGCCAGCAGCCCATCCGGGACAGGACTTGGAGAGCAGTACTTC. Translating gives CASSPSGTGLGEQYF.

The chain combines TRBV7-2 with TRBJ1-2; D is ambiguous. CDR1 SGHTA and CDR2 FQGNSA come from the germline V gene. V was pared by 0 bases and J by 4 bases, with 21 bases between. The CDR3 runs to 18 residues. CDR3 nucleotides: TGTGCCAGCAGCTTAGCGCCCGGGCAGAGAAACATTATCTATGGCTACACCTTC. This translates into CASSLAPGQRNIIYGYTF.

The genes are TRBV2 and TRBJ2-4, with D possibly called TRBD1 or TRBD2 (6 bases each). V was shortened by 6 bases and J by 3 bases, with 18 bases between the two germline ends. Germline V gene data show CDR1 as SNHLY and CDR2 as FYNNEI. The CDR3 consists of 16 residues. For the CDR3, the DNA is TGTGCCAGCAGGGCCAGGGGAGGAGTGGGCAAAAACATTCAGTACTTC. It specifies CASRARGGVGKNIQYF.